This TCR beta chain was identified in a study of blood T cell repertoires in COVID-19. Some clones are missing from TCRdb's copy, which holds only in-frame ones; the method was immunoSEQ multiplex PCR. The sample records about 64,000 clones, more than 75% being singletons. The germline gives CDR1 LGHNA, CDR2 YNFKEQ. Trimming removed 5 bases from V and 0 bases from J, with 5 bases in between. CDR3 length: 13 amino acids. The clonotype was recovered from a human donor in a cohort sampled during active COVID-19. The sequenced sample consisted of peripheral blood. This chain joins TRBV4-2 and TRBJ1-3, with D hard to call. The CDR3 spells CASSSYSGNTIYF. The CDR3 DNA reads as TGTGCCAGCAGCTCCTACTCTGGAAACACCATATATTTT.